Below are 12 T cell receptor beta chains sequenced from a single sample in a study of cytomegalovirus exposure and HLA in healthy donors (dated by TCRdb to the late 2010s). The library was built by means of the immunoSEQ multiplex PCR assay. A mixture of 60 forward primers for TCR Vbeta segments and 13 reverse primers for TCR Jbeta segments was used in the multiplex PCR. TCRdb limited this immuneACCESS table to in-frame rearrangements with V and J called. A share of clones is missing; checked studies link under half to unresolved V genes, and the rest is unexplained. The sample contains about 180,000 clones, roughly 79% of them found a single time. The ten largest clonotypes hold around 3% of the sample. The sample comprised PBMCs. The source of these receptors is a male donor in good health and CMV-seronegative.

This clone was seen a handful of times. The chain combines TRBV6-5 with TRBJ2-7; 7 nucleotides agree with TRBD2. Germline trimming cut 0 bases from V and 3 bases from J; bases unmatched to any gene: 5. This CDR3 comprises 15 residues. The germline V gene has CDR1 MNHEY and CDR2 SVGAGI. The CDR3 DNA reads TGTGCCAGCAGTTACTCGGTCGGGGACTACTACGAGCAGTACTTC. Its translation is CASSYSVGDYYEQYF.

The rearrangement joins TRBV6-5 to TRBJ2-3, with a tentative D call TRBD1 (6 bases). This CDR3 region has 15 residues. V lost 6 bases to trimming and J lost 0 bases, with 13 bases between them. Germline V lookup: CDR1 MNHEY, CDR2 SVGAGI. CDR3 sequence: CASSRTATSTDTQYF. The CDR3 region has the DNA TGTGCCAGCAGCAGGACAGCAACTAGCACAGATACGCAGTATTTT.

The chain employs TRBV10-1 and TRBJ2-1; possible D gene TRBD1, 6 bases. Looked up from germline, CDR1 is WNHNN and CDR2 is SYGVQD (reference sequence). The CDR3 spans 14 residues. Deletions cut 7 bases from V and 9 bases from J, with 19 bases between. The CDR3 region has the DNA TGCGCCAGCACCCCGGGACAAGGAGGTAGTGAGCAGTTCTTC. This sequence encodes CASTPGQGGSEQFF.

This clone was picked up a small number of times. J is TRBJ2-3 and V is TRBV10-3, with 7 bases that match TRBD2. The ends lost 6 bases at V and 5 bases at J; junction bases unmatched: 8. Germline V CDR1 and CDR2: ENHRY, SYGVKD. This CDR3 is 14 amino acids long. The DNA of the CDR3 is TGTGCCATCAGCGAGGGAGGGTTAGGAGATACGCAGTATTTT. This codes for CAISEGGLGDTQYF.

The chain couples TRBV2 to TRBJ1-3; no firm D call. The CDR3 covers 17 residues. V was shortened by 1 base and J by 0 bases, with 13 bases between the two germline ends. CDR1 SNHLY and CDR2 FYNNEI come from the germline V gene. CDR3 nucleotide sequence: TGTGCCAGCAGTGAAGTTAGCGGGTCCTCCTCTGGAAACACCATATATTTT. It encodes CASSEVSGSSSGNTIYF.

The chain joins TRBV11-1 to TRBJ2-1; no definite D call. V lost 5 bases and J lost 10, with 15 bases in between. CDR1 SGHAT and CDR2 FQDESV come from the germline V gene (reference sequence). This CDR3 is 13 amino acids long. In DNA form, the CDR3 reads TGTGCCAGCAGCGAACGAGGAGATTGGGAGCAGTTCTTC. Translation: CASSERGDWEQFF.

V is TRBV6-5 and J is TRBJ2-7, with 8 bases matching TRBD2. Germline assignment: CDR1 MNHEY and CDR2 SVGAGI. This CDR3 has 15 amino acids. The V gene end was trimmed by 5 bases and the J gene end by 2 bases; junction bases not matched to a gene: 8. The CDR3 reads CASSPSGRGAYEQYF. As DNA, the CDR3 is TGTGCCAGCAGTCCCTCTGGGCGGGGGGCCTACGAGCAGTACTTC.

V usage is TRBV28 and J usage is TRBJ2-7; 7 positions agree with TRBD2. Trimming at V came to 5 bases and at J to 3 bases, leaving 4 bases not matched to a gene. This CDR3 is 13 amino acids long. Germline V gene sequence: CDR1 MDHEN, CDR2 SYDVKM. The CDR3: CASSPGLVYEQYF. The CDR3 DNA follows: TGTGCCAGCAGTCCAGGACTAGTCTACGAGCAGTACTTC.

The gene calls are TRBV18 and TRBJ1-2; the D gene is possibly TRBD1 (6 bases). The CDR3 loop spans 15 amino acids. Germline V gene lookup returns CDR1 KGHSH and CDR2 LQKENI. V was clipped by 5 bases and J by 4 bases, with 17 bases between them. In DNA form, the CDR3 reads TGTGCCAGCTCAGCCGTGGGGGCGGATGGCTATGGCTACACCTTC. Amino acid sequence: CASSAVGADGYGYTF.

This chain uses TRBV30 with TRBJ1-3; TRBD1 aligns across 7 bases. The germline CDR1 and CDR2 sequences are GTSNPN and SVGIG (reference sequence). V shed 4 bases, J shed 4 bases, and the junction held 7 bases outside the gene matches. CDR3 size: 14 residues. DNA of the CDR3: TGTGCCTGGACTCATACAGGGGAAGGAAACACCATATATTTT. This sequence encodes CAWTHTGEGNTIYF.

This clone is a singleton in its sample. The chain couples TRBV6-6 to TRBJ1-5, with D possibly being TRBD1 (5 bases). CDR3 length: 15 amino acids. V lost 6 bases, J lost 5 bases, and 17 bases lay in between. Germline V gene sequence: CDR1 MNHNY, CDR2 SVGAGI (reference sequence). CDR3 in amino acids: CASSTPGGRHQPQHF. The CDR3 bases are TGTGCCAGCAGCACCCCCGGGGGTCGGCATCAGCCCCAGCATTTT.

The gene calls are TRBV4-3 and TRBJ1-5, with TRBD1 matching over 8 bases. The V gene's germline CDR1 is LGHNA and CDR2 YSLEER. The CDR3 runs 14 residues. Trimming at V came to 4 bases and at J to 4 bases, leaving 3 bases not matched to a gene. The CDR3 DNA follows: TGCGCCAGCAGCCGGGACAGGTCAAATCAGCCCCAGCATTTT. Residues: CASSRDRSNQPQHF.